This TCR beta chain came from a study of T-cell memory formation after mild COVID-19. This clonotype was seen only a few times. TCRdb redid the calling of the 5' RACE reads with MiXCR, one entry per CDR3 protein. Here the sample spans approximately 390,000 distinct CDR3 sequences, approximately 15% being singletons. Sequencing was performed on PBMCs or a T cell subset sorted from them (not recorded which). The TCR sequence derives from a man between 18 and 35 years old who had mild COVID-19 (a few samples of this study predate the infection). Cell type and time point are not known.

The CDR3 spells CSACTGGSYSGEQFF. DNA of the CDR3: TGCAGTGCCTGTACGGGGGGCTCCTATTCGGGGGAGCAGTTCTTC. The J gene is TRBJ2-1, the V gene TRBV20-1, with D perhaps matching TRBD2 (7 bases). V was trimmed by 6 bases and J by 10 bases, leaving 25 bases between them. The CDR3 contains 15 residues. Per germline, CDR1 DFQATT and CDR2 SNEGSKA (reference sequence).